The next 18 T cell receptor beta chains were all read from a single sample in a study of blood T cell repertoires in COVID-19. TCRdb's copy holds only in-frame clones and misses some; the assay was immunoSEQ multiplex PCR. Here the sample spans approximately 82,000 clones, around 80% being singletons. Material: peripheral blood. The receptors originated from an older woman with acute or convalescent COVID-19.

This clone turned up a few times. The gene calls are TRBV19 and TRBJ2-7; D uncertain. Germline-derived CDR1 and CDR2 are LNHDA and SQIVND (reference sequence). The CDR3 length is 13 residues. Trimming shortened V by 3 bases and J by 6 bases, and 12 bases separated the two germline ends. The CDR3 DNA reads as TGTGCCAGTAGTATCGTGAGGCCGGGCGAGCAGTACTTC. This gives the protein CASSIVRPGEQYF.

The chain couples TRBV7-2 to TRBJ2-7; 11 nucleotides line up with TRBD2. There are 17 residues in the CDR3. The germline V gene has CDR1 SGHTA and CDR2 FQGNSA. Unmatched junction bases numbered 4, after V lost 0 bases and J lost 0 bases. The CDR3 here is CASSLATSGALSYEQYF. CDR3 sequence (DNA): TGTGCCAGCAGCTTAGCGACTAGCGGGGCCCTCTCCTACGAGCAGTACTTC. Full variable domain (rest looked up from reference TRBV7-2 and TRBJ2-7): GAGVSQSPSNKVTEKGKDVELRCDPISGHTALYWYRQSLGQGLEFLIYFQGNSAPDKSGLPSDRFSAERTGGSVSTLTIQRTQQEDSAVYLCASSLATSGALSYEQYFGPGTRLTVT.

This sequence joins TRBV28 and TRBJ2-3; 9 bases agree with TRBD1. This CDR3 is 17 amino acids long. The germline CDR1 and CDR2 sequences are MDHEN and SYDVKM. V shed 2 bases and J 2 bases; nucleotides not matched to a gene: 8. Here the CDR3 reads CASSLLRTGATTDTQYF. CDR3 in DNA: TGTGCCAGCAGTTTACTGAGGACAGGGGCCACCACAGATACGCAGTATTTT.

The V gene is TRBV6-1, the J gene TRBJ1-1; D uncertain. V was trimmed by 2 bases and J by 8 bases, leaving 15 bases between them. The CDR3 loop spans 14 amino acids. Per the germline V gene, CDR1 is MNHNS and CDR2 is SASEGT. The CDR3 is CASSEPGRLPEAFF. CDR3 coding DNA: TGTGCCAGCAGTGAACCGGGGAGGCTGCCCGAAGCTTTCTTT.

The gene calls are TRBV9 and TRBJ2-1, with 10 bases aligning to TRBD2. V lost 7 bases to trimming and J lost 7 bases; unmatched junction nucleotides: 11. Germline-derived CDR1 and CDR2 are SGDLS and YYNGEE. This CDR3 contains 15 residues. DNA of the CDR3: TGTGCCAGCGGGAAGGGTAGCGGGGGGAATAATGAGCAGTTCTTC. Amino acids: CASGKGSGGNNEQFF.

The chain has TRBV5-1 and TRBJ2-2; D unclear. CDR3 length equals 14 residues. Germline CDR1 and CDR2: SGHRS and YFSETQ. V was pared by 0 bases and J by 4 bases, with 7 bases between. The CDR3 is CASSLAPSTGELFF. The DNA for the CDR3 is TGCGCCAGCAGCTTGGCCCCCAGCACCGGGGAGCTGTTTTTT.

The chain combines TRBV7-2 with TRBJ2-1; a weak D match, TRBD2 (6 bases). V dropped 5 bases and J dropped 9 bases, with 17 bases sitting between them. CDR1 SGHTA and CDR2 FQGNSA come from the germline V gene. The CDR3 runs to 14 residues. The CDR3 nucleotides are TGTGCCAGCAGCCCTATGACTAGTTACGGTGAGCAGTTCTTC. It specifies CASSPMTSYGEQFF.

This sequence joins TRBV12-3 or TRBV12-4 and TRBJ1-1; D gene unclear. Trimming removed 4 bases at V and 10 bases at J, with 10 bases between. The CDR3 has 11 amino acids. The CDR3, as DNA: TGTGCCAGCAGTTCGTGGGAGTCAGCTTTCTTT. Its translation is CASSSWESAFF.

This clone was found once. The chain employs TRBV5-6 and TRBJ2-7, with 7 bases fitting TRBD1. This CDR3 spans 13 amino acids. CDR1 SGHDT and CDR2 YYEEEE come from the germline V gene. V trimming: 2 bases; J trimming: 10 bases; junction bases outside the gene matches: 9. CDR3: CASSFSGTELQYF. The CDR3 region has the DNA TGTGCCAGCAGCTTTTCCGGGACAGAGCTACAGTACTTC.

This clone was seen a few times. The chain recombines TRBV11-3 with TRBJ2-7, with TRBD1 matching over 10 bases. The germline V gene has CDR1 SGHNT and CDR2 YENEEA. The V segment lost 5 bases and the J segment 6 bases; nucleotides outside the gene matches: 16. The CDR3 consists of 17 residues. CDR3 residues: CASSQSTWTGGNSEQYF. The DNA of the CDR3 is TGTGCCAGCAGCCAATCGACGTGGACAGGGGGAAACAGCGAGCAGTACTTC.

The chain links TRBV7-9 to TRBJ1-2, with a possible D match to TRBD1 (5 bases). CDR1 and CDR2 (germline): SEHNR, FQNEAQ (reference sequence). The ends were cut back, 1 base at V and 6 bases at J, with 12 bases in the middle. The CDR3 loop spans 14 amino acids. CDR3 in amino acids: CASSLEGGVDGYTF. The CDR3 DNA reads as TGTGCCAGCAGCTTAGAGGGAGGGGTCGATGGCTACACCTTC.

The gene calls are TRBV6-5 and TRBJ2-2; perhaps TRBD2 as D (6 bases). The V end was cut by 7 bases, the J end by 1 base, with 13 bases between. Germline loops: CDR1 MNHEY, CDR2 SVGAGI. This CDR3 contains 15 residues. CDR3 sequence (DNA): TGTGCCAGCACCCCGGGACTCCTGAACACCGGGGAGCTGTTTTTT. Translating gives CASTPGLLNTGELFF.

The V call is TRBV7-9, the J call TRBJ2-1; possibly TRBD1 for D (6 bases). CDR1 and CDR2 from the germline V gene are SEHNR and FQNEAQ (reference sequence). This CDR3 is 14 amino acids long. V lost 1 base to trimming and J lost 8 bases, with 12 bases between them. CDR3 amino acids: CASSLDTGMDEQFF. Here the CDR3 DNA reads TGTGCCAGCAGCTTAGATACAGGGATGGATGAGCAGTTCTTC.

This clone is a singleton in its sample. The chain uses TRBV19 and TRBJ1-5; 8 bases agree with TRBD1. V lost 9 bases to trimming and J lost 0 bases; unmatched junction nucleotides: 7. Germline V gene sequence: CDR1 LNHDA, CDR2 SQIVND (reference sequence). The CDR3 runs 15 residues. In DNA, the CDR3 is TGTGCCAGCGGACAGGGTCTCAGTAGCAATCAGCCCCAGCATTTT. It translates to CASGQGLSSNQPQHF.

The V and J genes are TRBV5-8 and TRBJ1-1; D is uncertain. The germline CDR1 and CDR2 sequences are SGHTS and YDEGEE. The V gene lost 5 bases and the J gene lost 3 bases, with 11 bases spanning the gap. This CDR3 has 13 amino acids. This CDR3 reads CASSLILDTEAFF. The CDR3, as DNA: TGTGCCAGCAGTTTAATCCTAGACACTGAAGCTTTCTTT.

This clone was observed a few times. V gene TRBV4-2 combines with J gene TRBJ2-2, with D tentatively TRBD2 (6 bases). The V gene's germline CDR1 is LGHNA and CDR2 YNFKEQ. The CDR3 has 16 amino acids. Deletions cut 0 bases from V and 7 bases from J, with 15 bases between. The CDR3 region has the DNA TGTGCCAGCAGCCAAGATAGGAGGGGCTCTGGCGGGGAGCTGTTTTTT. This codes for CASSQDRRGSGGELFF.

The chain couples TRBV19 to TRBJ1-6; 11 positions agree with TRBD1. The CDR3 extends over 16 amino acids. The V gene's germline CDR1 is LNHDA and CDR2 SQIVND (reference sequence). V shed 9 bases, J shed 8 bases, and the junction held 12 bases outside the gene matches. The CDR3 DNA follows: TGTGCCAGCAGAAAATCGAGGACAGGGGGCGATTCACCCCTCCACTTT. Encoded protein: CASRKSRTGGDSPLHF.

V gene TRBV25-1 combines with J gene TRBJ1-6; TRBD1 aligns across 9 bases. Per the germline V gene, CDR1 is MGHDK and CDR2 is SYGVNS. CDR3 size: 15 residues. Trimming at V came to 1 base and at J to 8 bases, leaving 3 bases not matched to a gene. The CDR3 bases are TGTGCCAGCAGTGAATCGACAGGGGGTTATTCACCCCTCCACTTT. Encoded protein: CASSESTGGYSPLHF.